The 9 T cell receptor beta chains given below trace back to one sample, sequenced in a study of control samples from healthy donors and cancer patients. TCRdb's copy holds only in-frame clones and misses some; the assay was immunoSEQ multiplex PCR. Among tens of thousands of clones, around 87% were seen once, and the ten largest hold more than 15%. The sequenced sample was blood. These receptors all come from a man aged 45-65 years in good health.

The rearrangement links TRBV24-1 to TRBJ2-5; a possible D gene is TRBD2 (5 bases). Germline loops: CDR1 KGHDR, CDR2 SFDVKD. The V end was cut by 2 bases, the J end by 0 bases, with 9 bases between. This CDR3 has 15 amino acids. CDR3 DNA sequence: TGTGCCACCAGTGATTCCAGCGGTTACCAAGAGACCCAGTACTTC. Protein: CATSDSSGYQETQYF.

The V gene is TRBV4-3, the J gene TRBJ2-7; no clear D. The germline CDR1 and CDR2 sequences are LGHNA and YSLEER. Trimming took off 1 base at V and 3 bases at J, with 7 bases between the two ends. This CDR3 has 13 residues. The CDR3 loop is CASSQGNSYEQYF. The DNA of the CDR3 is TGCGCCAGCAGCCAAGGTAACAGCTACGAGCAGTACTTC.

This clone was found once. V usage is TRBV6-2 or TRBV6-3 and J usage is TRBJ2-1; the D call may be TRBD1 or TRBD2 (5 bases each). The CDR3 runs to 16 residues. Trimming took off 1 base at V and 0 bases at J, with 10 bases between the two ends. Germline assignment: CDR1 MNHEY and CDR2 SVGEGT. CDR3 sequence reads: CASSYYPGTSYNEQFF. For the CDR3, the DNA is TGTGCCAGCAGTTACTATCCAGGGACCTCCTACAATGAGCAGTTCTTC.

This clone was seen once. This chain uses TRBV20-1 with TRBJ2-3; D unresolved. Deletions cut 3 bases from V and 5 bases from J, with 6 bases between. The CDR3 sequence is 11 residues long. CDR1 is DFQATT, CDR2 SNEGSKA, per germline (reference sequence). CDR3 bases: TGCAGTGCTAGTTGGGGAGATACGCAGTATTTT. Protein: CSASWGDTQYF.

This clone was picked up one time. This chain joins TRBV24-1 and TRBJ2-3; the D is unclear. Germline assignment: CDR1 KGHDR and CDR2 SFDVKD. This CDR3 is built from 14 residues. V was pared by 0 bases and J by 6 bases, with 9 bases between. In DNA form, the CDR3 reads TGTGCCACCAGTGATTTGGGGTCCGTGGATACGCAGTATTTT. It is translated as CATSDLGSVDTQYF.

Of note for this clone: The same CDR3 is also encoded by other DNA sequences in this sample. The V and J genes are TRBV19 and TRBJ1-1; 11 bases line up with TRBD1. Per germline, CDR1 LNHDA and CDR2 SQIVND (reference sequence). V lost 5 bases and J lost 4; bases outside the gene matches: 3. This CDR3 contains 14 residues. In DNA, the CDR3 is TGTGCCAGTAGTCCGGGACAGGGGGGCACTGAAGCTTTCTTT. Its translation is CASSPGQGGTEAFF.

The rearrangement uses TRBV5-1 and TRBJ2-7; maybe TRBD2 (6 bases). Looked up from germline, CDR1 is SGHRS and CDR2 is YFSETQ. V lost 0 bases and J lost 3, with 13 bases in between. CDR3 length equals 15 residues. This CDR3 reads CASSLAPGLNYEQYF. The CDR3 nucleotides read TGCGCCAGCAGCTTGGCCCCGGGACTGAACTACGAGCAGTACTTC.

This clone was counted once. This chain joins TRBV5-1 and TRBJ1-1, with 8 nucleotides matching TRBD1. CDR1 and CDR2 (germline): SGHRS, YFSETQ. The J segment lost 6 bases and the V segment lost 4 bases, leaving 11 bases of the junction unmatched. This CDR3 has 15 amino acids. CDR3 protein: CASSTGQGGSSEAFF. DNA of the CDR3: TGCGCCAGCAGCACAGGACAGGGAGGAAGCTCTGAAGCTTTCTTT. Full variable domain (missing parts from reference TRBV5-1 and TRBJ1-1): KAGVTQTPRYLIKTRGQQVTLSCSPISGHRSVSWYQQTPGQGLQFLFEYFSETQRNKGNFPGRFSGRQFSNSRSEMNVSTLELGDSALYLCASSTGQGGSSEAFFGQGTRLTVV.

The chain carries TRBV10-2 and TRBJ1-2; 9 nucleotides line up with TRBD1. Losses at the gene ends were 8 bases for V and 7 bases for J; bases not matched to a gene: 5. The CDR3 loop spans 12 amino acids. The germline V gene encodes CDR1 WSHSY and CDR2 SAAADI. CDR3 nucleotide sequence: TGCGCCAGCGGCCGGGACAGGGTTGGCTACACCTTC. It codes for CASGRDRVGYTF.